This passage covers 30 T cell receptor beta chains from one sample sequenced in a study of blood T cell repertoires in COVID-19 (TCRdb year 2020). Libraries were prepared through the immunoSEQ multiplex PCR assay. What TCRdb holds here is the immuneACCESS table cut down to in-frame rearrangements. Part of the clones is not present; checked against another copy, under half of the missing clones reflect an unresolved V gene, and the others are unexplained. The sample yields about 380,000 clones; 85% to 90% were counted once. The ten largest make up about 7% of the sample. Sequenced sample: peripheral blood. All receptors derive from a man between 18 and 29 years old with active or convalescent COVID-19.

This clone was observed once. The chain couples TRBV11-2 to TRBJ2-5, with TRBD2 identical over 11 bases. The junction had 7 bases not matched to a gene; V was cut back by 5 bases and J by 5 bases. Per germline, CDR1 SGHAT and CDR2 FQNNGV. This CDR3 contains 15 residues. The CDR3 DNA reads as TGTGCCAGCAGCCCGGGACTAGCGGAGAGGGAGACCCAGTACTTC. It translates to CASSPGLAERETQYF. Full variable domain (missing parts from reference TRBV11-2 and TRBJ2-5): EAGVAQSPRYKIIEKRQSVAFWCNPISGHATLYWYQQILGQGPKLLIQFQNNGVVDDSQLPKDRFSAERLKGVDSTLKIQPAKLEDSAVYLCASSPGLAERETQYFGPGTRLLVL.

The chain couples TRBV4-1 to TRBJ2-3; D is possibly TRBD1 (6 bases). The CDR3 covers 15 residues. The germline V gene encodes CDR1 MGHRA and CDR2 YSYEKL. The V and J ends lost 1 base and 5 bases respectively, with 13 bases between them. DNA of the CDR3: TGCGCCAGCAGCCAAGCCGTCTTGGACAGAGATACGCAGTATTTT. Translating it yields CASSQAVLDRDTQYF.

The CDR3 DNA reads TGTGCCAGCAGTTTATTTTCGCGGGGAGTCGGCAATGAGCAGTTCTTC. Translated: CASSLFSRGVGNEQFF. The chain combines TRBV28 with TRBJ2-1; possibly TRBD2 for D (6 bases). V was trimmed by 1 base and J by 6 bases, leaving 16 bases between them. CDR1 is MDHEN, CDR2 SYDVKM, per germline. This CDR3 comprises 16 residues.

This chain joins TRBV5-1 and TRBJ1-1, with D maybe TRBD1 (5 bases). The CDR3 spans 14 residues. Germline V lookup: CDR1 SGHRS, CDR2 YFSETQ. V shed 5 bases and J shed 3 bases, with 14 bases lying between them. This chain's CDR3 is CASSTPRADTEAFF. The CDR3 region has the DNA TGCGCCAGCAGTACCCCCAGGGCGGACACTGAAGCTTTCTTT.

This clone has only one observation. V is TRBV7-2 and J is TRBJ2-3; D ambiguous. The V gene lost 6 bases and the J gene lost 2 bases, with 12 bases spanning the gap. This CDR3 contains 14 residues. Germline V gene sequence: CDR1 SGHTA, CDR2 FQGNSA. This chain's CDR3 is CASRTTTTTDTQYF. As DNA, the CDR3 is TGTGCCAGCAGAACAACTACCACCACAGATACGCAGTATTTT.

The chain carries TRBV18 and TRBJ1-4; the D gene is possibly TRBD1 (6 bases). Germline V gene data show CDR1 as KGHSH and CDR2 as LQKENI. The CDR3 spans 14 residues. Deletions cut 2 bases from V and 14 bases from J, with 18 bases between. CDR3 residues: CASSPGGGTFLLFF. The DNA for the CDR3 is TGTGCCAGCTCACCAGGCGGGGGCACATTTCTTCTGTTTTTT.

V is TRBV19 and J is TRBJ1-2; D might be TRBD1 (6 bases). CDR1 is LNHDA, CDR2 SQIVND, per germline (reference sequence). CDR3 size: 13 residues. V shed 5 bases and J shed 5 bases, with 12 bases lying between them. CDR3 sequence: CASSSRQGYGYTF. DNA of the CDR3: TGTGCCAGTAGTTCCCGTCAGGGGTATGGCTACACCTTC.

The chain uses TRBV5-5 and TRBJ1-3; D is unresolved. The CDR3 is 16 residues long. Germline CDR1 and CDR2: SGHKS and YYEKEE (reference sequence). The V and J ends lost 5 bases and 1 base respectively, with 16 bases between them. Here the CDR3 reads CASSLLLPRSGNTIYF. DNA of the CDR3: TGTGCCAGCAGTTTGCTTCTACCAAGATCTGGAAACACCATATATTTT.

This clone was counted a single time. The chain recombines TRBV2 with TRBJ2-7, with D perhaps matching TRBD2 (5 bases). This CDR3 is built from 13 residues. V was pared by 5 bases and J by 3 bases, with 11 bases between. Germline lookup yields CDR1 SNHLY and CDR2 FYNNEI. CDR3 bases: TGTGCCAGCAGTACCCTCCGGGACTACGAGCAGTACTTC. Its protein is CASSTLRDYEQYF.

The V call is TRBV24-1, the J call TRBJ1-1; 10 bases fit TRBD1. Losses at the gene ends were 9 bases for V and 3 bases for J; bases not matched to a gene: 9. The CDR3 loop spans 15 amino acids. Germline CDR1 and CDR2: KGHDR and SFDVKD. CDR3 loop: CATRAGQGIDTEAFF. Written as DNA, the CDR3 is TGTGCCACCCGGGCGGGACAGGGGATAGACACTGAAGCTTTCTTT.

The gene calls are TRBV27 and TRBJ2-7, with 7 bases aligning to TRBD1. From germline, CDR1 is MNHEY and CDR2 SMNVEV (reference sequence). The CDR3 extends over 17 amino acids. J lost 4 bases, V lost 2 bases, and 14 bases had no gene match. The CDR3 protein is CASSLTKTGARPYEQYF. In DNA form, the CDR3 reads TGTGCCAGCAGTTTAACGAAAACAGGGGCGAGGCCTTACGAGCAGTACTTC.

Only one count was recorded for this clone. The chain carries TRBV6-6 and TRBJ1-5; 7 nucleotides align to TRBD1. The germline V gene has CDR1 MNHNY and CDR2 SVGAGI (reference sequence). V was pared by 5 bases and J by 3 bases, with 28 bases of the junction left unmatched. The CDR3 sequence is 22 residues long. Here the CDR3 DNA reads TGTGCCAGCAGTCGACGAGGACAGTTAGACAACAGGGGCTACGAAACCAATCAGCCCCAGCATTTT. Translating gives CASSRRGQLDNRGYETNQPQHF.

DNA of the CDR3: TGTGCCAGTAGTATAGTGCAGGTGATGGGCAATCAGCCCCAGCATTTT. Translated, it gives CASSIVQVMGNQPQHF. This rearrangement joins TRBV19 to TRBJ1-5; D gene uncertain. V lost 1 base to trimming and J lost 2 bases, with 12 bases between them. The CDR3 spans 16 residues. Germline CDR1 reads LNHDA; CDR2 reads SQIVND (reference sequence). The full variable domain, its missing parts supplied by reference TRBV19 and TRBJ1-5, is DGGITQSPKYLFRKEGQNVTLSCEQNLNHDAMYWYRQDPGQGLRLIYYSQIVNDFQKGDIAEGYSVSREKKESFPLTVTSAQKNPTAFYLCASSIVQVMGNQPQHFGDGTRLSIL.

The J gene is TRBJ1-2, the V gene TRBV12-5, with TRBD1 matching 10 bases. The CDR3 spans 13 residues. With V trimmed by 5 bases and J by 7 bases, 4 bases remained unmatched. CDR1 and CDR2 from the germline V gene are LGHNT and FRNRAP. Here the CDR3 reads CASGRDRGLGYTF. For the CDR3, the DNA is TGTGCTAGTGGTCGTGACAGGGGGCTTGGCTACACCTTC. Together with reference TRBV12-5 and TRBJ1-2, the CDR3 gives the full variable domain: DARVTQTPRHKVTEMGQEVTMRCQPILGHNTVFWYRQTMMQGLELLAYFRNRAPLDDSGMPKDRFSAEMPDATLATLKIQPSEPRDSAVYFCASGRDRGLGYTFGSGTRLTVV.

This clone has a single count. The chain links TRBV19 to TRBJ2-1, with 7 bases that match TRBD2. CDR1 is LNHDA, CDR2 SQIVND, per germline (reference sequence). The CDR3 is made up of 16 amino acids. With V trimmed by 4 bases and J by 8 bases, 14 bases remained unmatched. For the CDR3, the DNA is TGTGCCAGTAGTACACCTACTAGCGAATTATCCCATGAGCAGTTCTTC. Translation gives CASSTPTSELSHEQFF. The full variable domain, rest sourced from reference TRBV19 and TRBJ2-1, is DGGITQSPKYLFRKEGQNVTLSCEQNLNHDAMYWYRQDPGQGLRLIYYSQIVNDFQKGDIAEGYSVSREKKESFPLTVTSAQKNPTAFYLCASSTPTSELSHEQFFGPGTRLTVL.

V usage is TRBV11-1 and J usage is TRBJ1-2; D unresolved. Per germline, CDR1 SGHAT and CDR2 FQDESV (reference sequence). CDR3 length: 15 amino acids. V shed 0 bases and J shed 3 bases, with 11 bases lying between them. CDR3 protein: CASSLALNRDYGYTF. The CDR3 DNA reads TGTGCCAGCAGCTTAGCGCTCAACAGAGACTATGGCTACACCTTC.

The chain employs TRBV20-1 and TRBJ2-5, with D tentatively TRBD2 (5 bases). Between the trimmed V and J ends, which lost 7 bases and 5 bases, there was a span of 11 bases. Looked up from germline, CDR1 is DFQATT and CDR2 is SNEGSKA (reference sequence). The CDR3 is made up of 11 amino acids. The CDR3 DNA is TGCAGTGTGCGAGGCGGGGAGACCCAGTACTTC. Its protein product is CSVRGGETQYF.

This clone was recorded only once. The chain has TRBV7-8 and TRBJ1-6; the match to TRBD1 covers 9 bases. Germline CDR1 SGHVS, CDR2 FQNEAQ. After removal of 8 bases from V and 9 bases from J, the junction contained 14 bases not matched to a gene. The CDR3 has 16 residues. Here the CDR3 reads CASGGTGRGRGSPLHF. The CDR3 DNA reads TGTGCCAGCGGAGGGACAGGGAGAGGAAGGGGTTCACCCCTCCACTTT.

The chain carries TRBV3-1 (or the pseudogene TRBV3-2) and TRBJ2-1; 8 bases fit TRBD2. The CDR3 contains 16 residues. Germline CDR1 is LGHDT and CDR2 is YNNKEL (reference sequence). The ends lost 0 bases at V and 3 bases at J; junction bases unmatched: 4. CDR3 region: CASSQDRAGGYNEQFF. The CDR3, as DNA: TGTGCCAGCAGCCAAGATAGGGCGGGGGGCTACAATGAGCAGTTCTTC.

A note on this clone: This CDR3 is also generated by other DNA sequences in the sample. The rearrangement joins TRBV12-3 or TRBV12-4 to TRBJ1-1; D unresolved. Trimming cost V 3 bases and J 1 base, with 6 bases left between them. This CDR3 contains 13 residues. In DNA, the CDR3 is TGTGCCAGCAGTTTGCTCAGGAACACTGAAGCTTTCTTT. Encoded protein: CASSLLRNTEAFF.

This clone appeared once. The chain couples TRBV7-6 to TRBJ2-3, with 9 bases that match TRBD2. The CDR3 contains 15 residues. V shed 3 bases, J shed 6 bases, and the junction held 7 bases outside the gene matches. Germline assignment: CDR1 SGHVS and CDR2 FNYEAQ. The CDR3: CASSFSGGRGDTQYF. The CDR3 bases are TGTGCCAGCAGCTTTAGCGGCGGGAGGGGTGATACGCAGTATTTT.

This chain joins TRBV5-1 and TRBJ1-2; a weak D match, TRBD1 (6 bases). Trimming left V 4 bases short and J 4 bases short, with 11 bases between. CDR3 length: 13 amino acids. Germline loops: CDR1 SGHRS, CDR2 YFSETQ. CDR3 protein: CASSLGGGYGYTF. The CDR3 nucleotides read TGCGCCAGCAGCCTTGGGGGCGGCTATGGCTACACCTTC.

Turning to this clone: This sample includes further DNA sequences coding for the same CDR3. The chain combines TRBV3-1 (or the pseudogene TRBV3-2) with TRBJ1-1, with TRBD1 matching 7 bases. Germline V gene sequence: CDR1 LGHDT, CDR2 YNNKEL (reference sequence). This CDR3 is built from 13 residues. V was pared by 5 bases and J by 1 base, with 1 base of the junction left unmatched. Here the CDR3 reads CASSRGRNTEAFF. In nucleotides, the CDR3 is TGTGCCAGCAGCAGGGGGCGGAACACTGAAGCTTTCTTT.

CDR3 sequence (DNA): TGTGCCAGCAGCACCGAGGATAGGGCTAGCGGGAGGTACGAGCAGTACTTC. It encodes CASSTEDRASGRYEQYF. This chain links TRBV7-9 with TRBJ2-7; 11 nucleotides agree with TRBD2. With V trimmed by 5 bases and J by 4 bases, 13 bases remained unmatched. Germline CDR1 reads SEHNR; CDR2 reads FQNEAQ (reference sequence). This CDR3 is 17 amino acids long.

The chain is built from TRBV11-2 and TRBJ2-1; D uncertain. The CDR3 contains 15 residues. V lost 1 base and J lost 0, with 7 bases in between. The V gene's germline CDR1 is SGHAT and CDR2 FQNNGV. The CDR3 spells CASSLVESSYNEQFF. The CDR3 bases are TGTGCCAGCAGCTTAGTTGAGAGCTCCTACAATGAGCAGTTCTTC.

The chain couples TRBV7-2 to TRBJ2-7; 8 bases are shared with TRBD1. The germline V gene has CDR1 SGHTA and CDR2 FQGNSA. V trimming: 5 bases; J trimming: 5 bases; junction bases outside the gene matches: 8. The CDR3 loop spans 14 amino acids. The CDR3: CASSHDRGLHEQYF. The CDR3 bases are TGTGCCAGCAGCCACGACAGGGGTCTGCACGAGCAGTACTTC.

This sequence joins TRBV28 and TRBJ2-1; D unresolved. The length of the CDR3 is 12 residues. Germline V gene sequence: CDR1 MDHEN, CDR2 SYDVKM. The V end lost 6 bases, the J end lost 6 bases, and 9 bases lay between the germline ends. CDR3 sequence: CASRSYPNEQFF. The CDR3 bases are TGTGCCAGCAGGTCCTACCCCAATGAGCAGTTCTTC.

The rearrangement links TRBV5-8 to TRBJ2-7; D may be TRBD1 (6 bases). Looked up from germline, CDR1 is SGHTS and CDR2 is YDEGEE. The CDR3 length is 13 residues. V lost 2 bases and J 6 bases, leaving 12 bases between the germline ends. DNA for the CDR3: TGTGCCAGCAGCTTCCACAGGGAATCCGAGCAGTACTTC. As protein: CASSFHRESEQYF.

V and J are TRBV6-2 or TRBV6-3 and TRBJ2-1; 8 bases map to TRBD2. J was trimmed by 1 base and V by 5 bases; bases with no gene match: 7. Per germline, CDR1 MNHEY and CDR2 SVGEGT. CDR3 length equals 16 residues. The DNA for the CDR3 is TGTGCCAGCAGTCACCCGGGACTAGTTTCCTACAATGAGCAGTTCTTC. Amino acid sequence: CASSHPGLVSYNEQFF.

The genes are TRBV29-1 and TRBJ2-5; the match to TRBD2 covers 14 bases. The junction had 11 bases not matched to a gene; V was cut back by 6 bases and J by 2 bases. The V gene's germline CDR1 is SQVTM and CDR2 ANQGSEA. The CDR3 is made up of 17 amino acids. The CDR3 DNA sequence: TGCAGCGTCCCTGGACTAGCGGGGGGTTTCAATCAAGAGACCCAGTACTTC. Encoded protein: CSVPGLAGGFNQETQYF.